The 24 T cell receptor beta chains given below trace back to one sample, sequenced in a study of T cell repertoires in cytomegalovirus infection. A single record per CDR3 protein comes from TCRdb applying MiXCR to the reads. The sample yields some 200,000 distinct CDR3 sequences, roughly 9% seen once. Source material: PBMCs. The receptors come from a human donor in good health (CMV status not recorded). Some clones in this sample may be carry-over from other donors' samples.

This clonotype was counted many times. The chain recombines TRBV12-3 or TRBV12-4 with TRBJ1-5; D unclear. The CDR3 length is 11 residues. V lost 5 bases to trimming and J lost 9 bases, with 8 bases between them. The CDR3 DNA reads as TGTGCCAGCAGTGAGACTGGGCCCCAGCATTTT. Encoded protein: CASSETGPQHF.

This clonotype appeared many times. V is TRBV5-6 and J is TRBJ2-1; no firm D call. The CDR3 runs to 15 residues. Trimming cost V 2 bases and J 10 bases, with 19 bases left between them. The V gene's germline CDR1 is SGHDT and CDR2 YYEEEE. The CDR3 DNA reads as TGTGCCAGCAGCTTACACCTACTCCGCGATCGAGAGCAGTTCTTC. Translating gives CASSLHLLRDREQFF.

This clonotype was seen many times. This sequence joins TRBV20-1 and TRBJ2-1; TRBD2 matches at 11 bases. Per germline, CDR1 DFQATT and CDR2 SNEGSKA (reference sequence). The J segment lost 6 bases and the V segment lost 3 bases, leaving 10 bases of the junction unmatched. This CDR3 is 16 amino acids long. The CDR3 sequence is CSAREIAGGPFNEQFF. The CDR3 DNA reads TGCAGTGCTAGGGAGATAGCGGGGGGGCCTTTCAATGAGCAGTTCTTC.

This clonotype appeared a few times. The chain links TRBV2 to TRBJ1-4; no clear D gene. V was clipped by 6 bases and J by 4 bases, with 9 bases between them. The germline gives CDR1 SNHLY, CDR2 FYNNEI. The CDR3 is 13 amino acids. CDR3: CASSRQNNEKLFF. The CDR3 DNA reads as TGTGCCAGCAGCCGGCAGAATAATGAAAAACTGTTTTTT. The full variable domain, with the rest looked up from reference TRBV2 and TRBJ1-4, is EPEVTQTPSHQVTQMGQEVILRCVPISNHLYFYWYRQILGQKVEFLVSFYNNEISEKSEIFDDQFSVERPDGSNFTLKIRSTKLEDSAMYFCASSRQNNEKLFFGSGTQLSVL.

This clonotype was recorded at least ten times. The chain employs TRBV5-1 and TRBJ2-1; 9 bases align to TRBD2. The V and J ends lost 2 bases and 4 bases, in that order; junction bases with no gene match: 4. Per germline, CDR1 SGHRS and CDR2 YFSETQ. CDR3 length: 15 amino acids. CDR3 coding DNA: TGCGCCAGCAGCTTCAGCGGGGGGTTTTACAATGAGCAGTTCTTC. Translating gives CASSFSGGFYNEQFF.

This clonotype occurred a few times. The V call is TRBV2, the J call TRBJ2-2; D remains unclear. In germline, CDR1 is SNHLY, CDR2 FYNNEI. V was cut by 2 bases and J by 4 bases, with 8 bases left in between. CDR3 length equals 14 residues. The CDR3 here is CASSEFVSTGELFF. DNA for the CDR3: TGTGCCAGCAGTGAATTTGTATCCACCGGGGAGCTGTTTTTT.

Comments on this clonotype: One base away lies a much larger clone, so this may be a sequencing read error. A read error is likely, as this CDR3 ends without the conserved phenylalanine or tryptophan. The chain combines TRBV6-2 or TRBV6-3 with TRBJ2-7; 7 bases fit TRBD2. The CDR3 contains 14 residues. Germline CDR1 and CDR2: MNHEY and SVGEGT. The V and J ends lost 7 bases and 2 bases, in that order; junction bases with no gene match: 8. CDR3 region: CASNGAGRTYEQYY. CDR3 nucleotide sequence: TGTGCCAGCAATGGAGCGGGGAGGACCTACGAGCAGTACTAC.

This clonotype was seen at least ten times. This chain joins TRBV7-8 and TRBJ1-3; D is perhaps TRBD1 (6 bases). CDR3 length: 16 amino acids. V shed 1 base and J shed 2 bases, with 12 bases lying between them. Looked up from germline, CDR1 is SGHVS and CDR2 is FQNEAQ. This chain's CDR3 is CASSLGAGAPGNTIYF. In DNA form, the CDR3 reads TGTGCCAGCAGCTTAGGGGCAGGGGCTCCTGGAAACACCATATATTTT.

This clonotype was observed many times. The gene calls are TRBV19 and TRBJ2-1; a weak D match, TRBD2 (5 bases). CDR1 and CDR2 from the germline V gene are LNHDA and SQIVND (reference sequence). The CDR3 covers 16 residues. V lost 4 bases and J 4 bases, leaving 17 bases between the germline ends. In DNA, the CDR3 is TGTGCCAGTAGTAATAGCGTCAGTCCCTCATACAATGAGCAGTTCTTC. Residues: CASSNSVSPSYNEQFF.

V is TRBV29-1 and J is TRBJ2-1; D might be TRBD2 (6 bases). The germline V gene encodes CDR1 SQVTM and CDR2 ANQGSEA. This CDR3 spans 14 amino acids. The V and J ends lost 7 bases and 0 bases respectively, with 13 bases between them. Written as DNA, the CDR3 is TGCAGCGGGGACCGACTAGGCTCCTACAATGAGCAGTTCTTC. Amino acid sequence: CSGDRLGSYNEQFF.

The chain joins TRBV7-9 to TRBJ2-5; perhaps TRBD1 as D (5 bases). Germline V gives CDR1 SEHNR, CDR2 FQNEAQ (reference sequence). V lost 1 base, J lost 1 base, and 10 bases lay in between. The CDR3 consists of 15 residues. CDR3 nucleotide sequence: TGTGCCAGCAGCTTAGGCCCTGGGGCCCAAGAGACCCAGTACTTC. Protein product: CASSLGPGAQETQYF.

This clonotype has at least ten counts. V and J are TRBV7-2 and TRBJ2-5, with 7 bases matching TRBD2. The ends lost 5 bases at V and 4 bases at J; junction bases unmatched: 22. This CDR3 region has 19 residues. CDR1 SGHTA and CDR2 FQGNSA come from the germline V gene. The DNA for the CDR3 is TGTGCCAGCAGCCCCCTCCTCAAATTACTGCTGGGGGGGGGAGAGACCCAGTACTTC. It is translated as CASSPLLKLLLGGGETQYF.

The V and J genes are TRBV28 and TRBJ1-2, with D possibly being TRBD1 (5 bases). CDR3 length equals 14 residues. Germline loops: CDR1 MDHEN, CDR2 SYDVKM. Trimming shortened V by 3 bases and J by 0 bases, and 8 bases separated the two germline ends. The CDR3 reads CASSLTASNYGYTF. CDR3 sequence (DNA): TGTGCCAGCAGTTTGACAGCTTCTAACTATGGCTACACCTTC.

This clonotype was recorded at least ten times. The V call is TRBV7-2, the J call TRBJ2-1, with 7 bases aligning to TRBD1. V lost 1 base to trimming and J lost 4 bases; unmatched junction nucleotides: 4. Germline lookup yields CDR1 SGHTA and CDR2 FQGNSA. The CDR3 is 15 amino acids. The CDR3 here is CASSLGQGPYNEQFF. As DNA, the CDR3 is TGTGCCAGCAGCTTAGGACAGGGCCCATACAATGAGCAGTTCTTC.

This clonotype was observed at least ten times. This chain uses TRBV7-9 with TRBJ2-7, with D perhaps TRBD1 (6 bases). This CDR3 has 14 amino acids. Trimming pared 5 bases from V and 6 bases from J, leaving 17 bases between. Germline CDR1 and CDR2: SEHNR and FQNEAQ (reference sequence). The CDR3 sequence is CASSPQGSLSEQYF. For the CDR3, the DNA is TGTGCCAGCAGCCCACAGGGATCATTGAGCGAGCAGTACTTC.

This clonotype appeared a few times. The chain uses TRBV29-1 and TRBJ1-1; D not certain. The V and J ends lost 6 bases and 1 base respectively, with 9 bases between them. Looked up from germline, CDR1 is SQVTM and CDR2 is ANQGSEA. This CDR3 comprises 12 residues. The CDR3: CSVTKENTEAFF. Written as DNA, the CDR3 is TGCAGCGTGACTAAAGAGAACACTGAAGCTTTCTTT. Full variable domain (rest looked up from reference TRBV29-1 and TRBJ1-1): SAVISQKPSRDICQRGTSLTIQCQVDSQVTMMFWYRQQPGQSLTLIATANQGSEATYESGFVIDKFPISRPNLTFSTLTVSNMSPEDSSIYLCSVTKENTEAFFGQGTRLTVV.

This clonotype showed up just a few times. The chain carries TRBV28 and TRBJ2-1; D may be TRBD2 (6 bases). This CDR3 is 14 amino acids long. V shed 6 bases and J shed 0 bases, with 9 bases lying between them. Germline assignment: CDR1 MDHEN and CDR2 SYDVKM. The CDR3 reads CASRVGGSYNEQFF. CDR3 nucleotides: TGTGCCAGCAGGGTGGGAGGCTCCTACAATGAGCAGTTCTTC.

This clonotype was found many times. The CDR3 is CASSLGPSQETQYF. As DNA, the CDR3 is TGTGCCAGCAGCCTAGGCCCATCTCAAGAGACCCAGTACTTC. The chain has TRBV7-3 and TRBJ2-5; the D is unclear. V was shortened by 5 bases and J by 2 bases, with 12 bases between the two germline ends. The germline V gene encodes CDR1 SGHTA and CDR2 FQGTGA. The CDR3 is 14 amino acids. Using reference TRBV7-3 and TRBJ2-5 for the parts outside the CDR3, the full variable domain is GAGVSQTPSNKVTEKGKYVELRCDPISGHTALYWYRQSLGQGPEFLIYFQGTGAADDSGLPNDRFFAVRPEGSVSTLKIQRTERGDSAVYLCASSLGPSQETQYFGPGTRLLVL.

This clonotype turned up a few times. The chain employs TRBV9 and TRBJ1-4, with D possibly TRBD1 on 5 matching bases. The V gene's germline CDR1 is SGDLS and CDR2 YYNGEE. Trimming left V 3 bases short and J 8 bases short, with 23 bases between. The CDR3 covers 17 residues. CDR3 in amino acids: CASSGGHGPSAGEKLFF. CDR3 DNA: TGTGCCAGCAGCGGCGGACATGGACCATCAGCCGGGGAAAAACTGTTTTTT.

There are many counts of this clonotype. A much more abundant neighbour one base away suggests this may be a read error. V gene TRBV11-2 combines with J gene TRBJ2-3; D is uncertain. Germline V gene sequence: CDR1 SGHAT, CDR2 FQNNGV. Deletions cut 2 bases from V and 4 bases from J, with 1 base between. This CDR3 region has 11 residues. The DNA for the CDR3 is TGTGCCAGCAGCTTACCAGATACGCAGTATTTT. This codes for CASSLPDTQYF.

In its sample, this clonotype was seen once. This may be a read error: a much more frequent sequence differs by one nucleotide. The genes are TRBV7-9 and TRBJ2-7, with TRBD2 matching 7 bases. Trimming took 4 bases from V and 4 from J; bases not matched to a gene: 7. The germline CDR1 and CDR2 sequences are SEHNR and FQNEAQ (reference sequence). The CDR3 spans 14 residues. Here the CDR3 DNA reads TGTGCCAGCAGCTCGGATCTAGCGGTGTACGAGCAGTACTTC. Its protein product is CASSSDLAVYEQYF. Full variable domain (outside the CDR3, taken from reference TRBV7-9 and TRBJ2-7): DTGVSQNPRHKITKRGQNVTFRCDPISEHNRLYWYRQTLGQGPEFLTYFQNEAQLEKSRLLSDRFSAERPKGSFSTLEIQRTEQGDSAMYLCASSSDLAVYEQYFGPGTRLTVT.

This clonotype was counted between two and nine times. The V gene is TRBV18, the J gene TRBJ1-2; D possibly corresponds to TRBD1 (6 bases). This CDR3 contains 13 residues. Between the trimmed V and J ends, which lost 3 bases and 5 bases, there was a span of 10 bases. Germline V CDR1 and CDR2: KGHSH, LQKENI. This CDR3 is CASSPEQGYGYTF. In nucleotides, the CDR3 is TGTGCCAGCTCACCGGAACAGGGTTATGGCTACACCTTC.

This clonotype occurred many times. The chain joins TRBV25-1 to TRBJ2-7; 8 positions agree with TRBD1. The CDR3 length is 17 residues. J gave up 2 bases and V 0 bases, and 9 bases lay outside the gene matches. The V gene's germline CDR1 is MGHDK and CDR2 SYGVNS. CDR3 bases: TGTGCCAGCAGTGAATATAGGACAGGGAGTGGGGCCTACGAGCAGTACTTC. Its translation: CASSEYRTGSGAYEQYF.

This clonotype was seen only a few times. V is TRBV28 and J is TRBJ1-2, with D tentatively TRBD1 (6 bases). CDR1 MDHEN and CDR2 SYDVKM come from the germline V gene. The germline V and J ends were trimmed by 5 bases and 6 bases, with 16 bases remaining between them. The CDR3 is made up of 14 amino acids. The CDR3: CASSPNRVRDGYTF. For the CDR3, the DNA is TGTGCCAGCAGTCCCAACAGGGTTCGCGATGGCTACACCTTC.